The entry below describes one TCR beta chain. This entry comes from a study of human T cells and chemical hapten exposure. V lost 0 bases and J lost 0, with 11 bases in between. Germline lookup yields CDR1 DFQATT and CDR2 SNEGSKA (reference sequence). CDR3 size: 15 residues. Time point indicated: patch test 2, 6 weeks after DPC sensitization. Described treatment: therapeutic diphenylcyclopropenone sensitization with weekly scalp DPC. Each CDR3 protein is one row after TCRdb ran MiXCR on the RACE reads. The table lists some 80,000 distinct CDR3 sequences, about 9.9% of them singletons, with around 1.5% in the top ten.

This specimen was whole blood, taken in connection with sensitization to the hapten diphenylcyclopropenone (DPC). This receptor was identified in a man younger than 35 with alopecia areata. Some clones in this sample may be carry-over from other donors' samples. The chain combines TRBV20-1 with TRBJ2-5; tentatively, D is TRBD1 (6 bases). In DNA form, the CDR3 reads TGCAGTGCTAGAGAGGGTGGGGGCCACCAAGAGACCCAGTACTTC. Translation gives CSAREGGGHQETQYF.